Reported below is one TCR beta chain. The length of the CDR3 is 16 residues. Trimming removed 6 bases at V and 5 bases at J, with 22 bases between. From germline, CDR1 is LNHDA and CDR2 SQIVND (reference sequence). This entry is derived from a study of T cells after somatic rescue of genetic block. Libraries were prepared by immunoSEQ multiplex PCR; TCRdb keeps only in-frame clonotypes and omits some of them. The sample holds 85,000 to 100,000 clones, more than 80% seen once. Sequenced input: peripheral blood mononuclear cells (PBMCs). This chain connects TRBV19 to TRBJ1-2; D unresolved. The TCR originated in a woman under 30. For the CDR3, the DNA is TGTGCCAGTAGCTCTGGGGAGGCTCTCCCTAGGTATGGCTACACCTTC. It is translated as CASSSGEALPRYGYTF.